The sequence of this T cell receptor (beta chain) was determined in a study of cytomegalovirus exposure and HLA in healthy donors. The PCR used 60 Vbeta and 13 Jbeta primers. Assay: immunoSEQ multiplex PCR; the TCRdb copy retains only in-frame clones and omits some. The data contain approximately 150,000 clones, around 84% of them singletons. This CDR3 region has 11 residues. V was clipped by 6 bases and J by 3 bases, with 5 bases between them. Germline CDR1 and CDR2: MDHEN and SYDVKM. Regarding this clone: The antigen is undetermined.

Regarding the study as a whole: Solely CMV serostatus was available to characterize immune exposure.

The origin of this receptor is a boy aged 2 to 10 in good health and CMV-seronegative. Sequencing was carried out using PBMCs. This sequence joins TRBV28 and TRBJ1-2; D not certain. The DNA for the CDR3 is TGTGCCAGCAGACTGGACTATGGCTACACCTTC. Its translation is CASRLDYGYTF.